This TCR beta chain was profiled in a study of cytomegalovirus exposure and HLA in healthy donors. The PCR employed 60 Vbeta primers together with 13 Jbeta primers. The assay was immunoSEQ multiplex PCR, and TCRdb's table has in-frame clones only and misses some. The sample holds 150,000 to 200,000 clones, 70% to 85% seen once. The CDR3 sequence is 15 residues long. The V gene is TRBV21-1, the J gene TRBJ1-2. TRBV21-1 is annotated as a pseudogene. The TCR originated in a man aged 18-30 years in good health and CMV-seronegative. The sample taken for sequencing was PBMCs. The CDR3 reads CASSKVKPSTYGYTF. The CDR3 DNA follows: TGTGCCAGCAGCAAAGTGAAACCGTCTACCTATGGCTACACCTTC.